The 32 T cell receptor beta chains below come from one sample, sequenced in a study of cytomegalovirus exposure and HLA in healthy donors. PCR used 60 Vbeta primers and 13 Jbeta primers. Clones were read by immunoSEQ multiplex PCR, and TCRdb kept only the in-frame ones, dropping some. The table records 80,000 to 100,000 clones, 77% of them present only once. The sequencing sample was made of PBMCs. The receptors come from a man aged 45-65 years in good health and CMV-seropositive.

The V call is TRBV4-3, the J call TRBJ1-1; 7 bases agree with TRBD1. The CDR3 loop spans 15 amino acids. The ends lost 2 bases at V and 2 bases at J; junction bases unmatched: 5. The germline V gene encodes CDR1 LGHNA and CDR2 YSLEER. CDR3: CASSQQTGINTEAFF. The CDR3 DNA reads TGCGCCAGCAGCCAACAGACAGGGATCAACACTGAAGCTTTCTTT.

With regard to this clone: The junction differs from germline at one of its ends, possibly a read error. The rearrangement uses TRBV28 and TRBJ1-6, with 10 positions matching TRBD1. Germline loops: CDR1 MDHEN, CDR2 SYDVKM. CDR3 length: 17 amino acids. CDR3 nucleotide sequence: TGTGCCAGCAGGTCCCGACAGGGGGCCCTTTATAATTCACCCCTCAACTTT. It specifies CASRSRQGALYNSPLNF.

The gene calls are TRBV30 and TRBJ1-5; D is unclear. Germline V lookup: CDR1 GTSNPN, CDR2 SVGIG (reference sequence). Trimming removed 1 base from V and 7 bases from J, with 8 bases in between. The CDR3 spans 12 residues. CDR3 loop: CAWSGVRQPQHF. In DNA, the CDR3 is TGTGCCTGGAGTGGCGTGCGGCAGCCCCAGCATTTT.

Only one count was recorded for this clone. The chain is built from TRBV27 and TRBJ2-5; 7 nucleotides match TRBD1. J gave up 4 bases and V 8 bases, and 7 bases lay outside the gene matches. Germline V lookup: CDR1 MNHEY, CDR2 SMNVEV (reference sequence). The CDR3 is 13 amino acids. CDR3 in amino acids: CASAPTGVETQYF. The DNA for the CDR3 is TGTGCCAGCGCCCCAACAGGGGTAGAGACCCAGTACTTC.

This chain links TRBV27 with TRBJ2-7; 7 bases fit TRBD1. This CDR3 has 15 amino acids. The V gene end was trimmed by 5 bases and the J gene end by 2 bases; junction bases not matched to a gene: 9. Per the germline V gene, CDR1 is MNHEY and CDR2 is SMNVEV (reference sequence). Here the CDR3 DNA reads TGTGCCAGCAGTGGGGACAGCTTAAGCGCCTACGAGCAGTACTTC. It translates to CASSGDSLSAYEQYF.

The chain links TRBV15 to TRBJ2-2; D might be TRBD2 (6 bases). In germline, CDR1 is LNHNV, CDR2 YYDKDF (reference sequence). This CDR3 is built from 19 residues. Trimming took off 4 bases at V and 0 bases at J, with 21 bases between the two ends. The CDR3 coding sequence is TGTGCCACCAGCAAAGCCACTCGGGGACTCTACACGAACACCGGGGAGCTGTTTTTT. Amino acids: CATSKATRGLYTNTGELFF.

CDR3 sequence: CASGPPGGRGAIAYNEQFF. CDR3 sequence (DNA): TGTGCCAGCGGCCCACCAGGGGGGCGGGGGGCGATCGCCTACAATGAGCAGTTCTTC. J is TRBJ2-1 and V is TRBV9; tentatively, D is TRBD2 (8 bases). V lost 7 bases, J lost 2 bases, and 28 bases lay in between. This CDR3 spans 19 amino acids. Germline-derived CDR1 and CDR2 are SGDLS and YYNGEE. Looking up the rest from reference TRBV9 and TRBJ2-1 gives the full variable domain: DSGVTQTPKHLITATGQRVTLRCSPRSGDLSVYWYQQSLDQGLQFLIQYYNGEERAKGNILERFSAQQFPDLHSELNLSSLELGDSALYFCASGPPGGRGAIAYNEQFFGPGTRLTVL.

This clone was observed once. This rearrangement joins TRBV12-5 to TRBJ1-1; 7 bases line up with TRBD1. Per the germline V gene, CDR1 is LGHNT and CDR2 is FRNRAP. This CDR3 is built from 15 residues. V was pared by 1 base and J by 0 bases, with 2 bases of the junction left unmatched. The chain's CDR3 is CASGLGQGLNTEAFF. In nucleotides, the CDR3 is TGTGCTAGTGGTTTGGGACAGGGTTTGAACACTGAAGCTTTCTTT. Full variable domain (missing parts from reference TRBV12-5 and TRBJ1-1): DARVTQTPRHKVTEMGQEVTMRCQPILGHNTVFWYRQTMMQGLELLAYFRNRAPLDDSGMPKDRFSAEMPDATLATLKIQPSEPRDSAVYFCASGLGQGLNTEAFFGQGTRLTVV.

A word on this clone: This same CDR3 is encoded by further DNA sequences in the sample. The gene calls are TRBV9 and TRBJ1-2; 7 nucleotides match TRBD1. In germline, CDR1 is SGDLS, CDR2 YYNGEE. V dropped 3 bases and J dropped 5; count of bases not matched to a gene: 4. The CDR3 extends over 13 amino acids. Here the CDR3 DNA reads TGTGCCAGCAGCGAGGGACAGAGTTATGGCTACACCTTC. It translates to CASSEGQSYGYTF.

The CDR3 nucleotides read TGCGCCAGCAGCCTATACCTCACCGGGACAGGAGCCTACGAGCAGTACTTC. It specifies CASSLYLTGTGAYEQYF. The J gene is TRBJ2-7, the V gene TRBV4-3, with 8 bases that match TRBD1. CDR1 and CDR2 from the germline V gene are LGHNA and YSLEER. The length of the CDR3 is 17 residues. With 4 bases clipped from V and 2 bases from J, the junction kept 13 bases outside the gene matches.

The CDR3 spells CASSVDRGEQYF. In DNA form, the CDR3 reads TGTGCCAGTAGTGTGGACAGGGGCGAGCAGTACTTC. The chain links TRBV19 to TRBJ2-7; the match to TRBD1 covers 9 bases. Unmatched junction bases numbered 2, after V lost 5 bases and J lost 6 bases. CDR1 and CDR2 (germline): LNHDA, SQIVND (reference sequence). This CDR3 contains 12 residues.

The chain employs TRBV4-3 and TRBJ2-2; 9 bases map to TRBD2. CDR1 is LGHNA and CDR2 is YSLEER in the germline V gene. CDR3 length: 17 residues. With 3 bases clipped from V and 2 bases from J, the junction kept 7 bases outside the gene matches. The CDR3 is CASSQGSGGVNTGELFF. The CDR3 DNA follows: TGCGCCAGCAGCCAGGGTAGCGGGGGAGTAAACACCGGGGAGCTGTTTTTT.

CDR3 protein: CASSADSLYGYTF. The CDR3 coding sequence is TGTGCCAGCAGTGCGGACAGCCTCTATGGCTACACCTTC. The V call is TRBV27, the J call TRBJ1-2, with D possibly matching TRBD1 (6 bases). CDR3 length equals 13 residues. CDR1 is MNHEY, CDR2 SMNVEV, per germline (reference sequence). The ends were cut back, 5 bases at V and 4 bases at J, with 11 bases in the middle.

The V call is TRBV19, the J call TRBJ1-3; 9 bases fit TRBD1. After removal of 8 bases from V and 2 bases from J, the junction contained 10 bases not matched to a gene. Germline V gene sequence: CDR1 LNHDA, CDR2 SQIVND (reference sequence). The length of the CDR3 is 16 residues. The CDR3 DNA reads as TGTGCCAGTCGGGCCTCAGGGACAGGGACTGGAAACACCATATATTTT. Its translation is CASRASGTGTGNTIYF.

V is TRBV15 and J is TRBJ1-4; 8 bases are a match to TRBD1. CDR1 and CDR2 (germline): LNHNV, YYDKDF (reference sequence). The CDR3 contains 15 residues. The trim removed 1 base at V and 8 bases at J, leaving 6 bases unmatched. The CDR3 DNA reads TGTGCCACCAGCAGAGTGGGCAGGGGGCAAGAAAAACTGTTTTTT. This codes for CATSRVGRGQEKLFF.

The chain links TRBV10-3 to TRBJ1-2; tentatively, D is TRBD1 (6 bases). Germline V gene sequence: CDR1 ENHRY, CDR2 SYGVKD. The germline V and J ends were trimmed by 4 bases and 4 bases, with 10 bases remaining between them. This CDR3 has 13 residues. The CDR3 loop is CAISGGPFYGYTF. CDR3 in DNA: TGTGCCATCAGTGGGGGGCCTTTCTATGGCTACACCTTC.

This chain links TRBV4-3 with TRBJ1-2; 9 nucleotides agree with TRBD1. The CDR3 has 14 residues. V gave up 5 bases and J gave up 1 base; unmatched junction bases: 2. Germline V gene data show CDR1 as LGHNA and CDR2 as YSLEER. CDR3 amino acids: CASSWDRVNYGYTF. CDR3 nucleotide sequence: TGCGCCAGCAGCTGGGACAGGGTTAACTATGGCTACACCTTC.

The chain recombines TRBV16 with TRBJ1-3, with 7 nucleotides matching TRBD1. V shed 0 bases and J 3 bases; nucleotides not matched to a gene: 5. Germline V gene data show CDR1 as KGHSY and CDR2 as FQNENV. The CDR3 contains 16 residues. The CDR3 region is CASSQSRQGYGNTIYF. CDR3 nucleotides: TGTGCCAGCAGCCAATCACGACAGGGTTATGGAAACACCATATATTTT.

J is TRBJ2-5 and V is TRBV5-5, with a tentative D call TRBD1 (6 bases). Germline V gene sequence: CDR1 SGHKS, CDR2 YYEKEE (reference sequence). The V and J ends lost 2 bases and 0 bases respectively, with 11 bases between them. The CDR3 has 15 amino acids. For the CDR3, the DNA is TGTGCCAGCAGCTTAAGGACAGTGTACCAAGAGACCCAGTACTTC. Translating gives CASSLRTVYQETQYF.

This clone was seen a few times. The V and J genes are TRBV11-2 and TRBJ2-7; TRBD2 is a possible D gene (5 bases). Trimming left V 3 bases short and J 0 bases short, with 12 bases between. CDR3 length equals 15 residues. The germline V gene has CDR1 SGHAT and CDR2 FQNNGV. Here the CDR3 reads CASSFTGDYSYEQYF. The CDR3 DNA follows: TGTGCCAGCAGCTTTACCGGGGATTACTCCTACGAGCAGTACTTC.

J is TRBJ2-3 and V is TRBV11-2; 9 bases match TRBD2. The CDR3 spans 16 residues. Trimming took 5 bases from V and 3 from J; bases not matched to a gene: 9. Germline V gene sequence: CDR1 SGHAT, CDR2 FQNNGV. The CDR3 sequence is CASSPDSGGETDTQYF. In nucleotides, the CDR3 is TGTGCCAGCAGCCCTGATAGCGGGGGAGAGACAGATACGCAGTATTTT. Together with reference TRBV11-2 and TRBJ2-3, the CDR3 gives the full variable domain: EAGVAQSPRYKIIEKRQSVAFWCNPISGHATLYWYQQILGQGPKLLIQFQNNGVVDDSQLPKDRFSAERLKGVDSTLKIQPAKLEDSAVYLCASSPDSGGETDTQYFGPGTRLTVL.

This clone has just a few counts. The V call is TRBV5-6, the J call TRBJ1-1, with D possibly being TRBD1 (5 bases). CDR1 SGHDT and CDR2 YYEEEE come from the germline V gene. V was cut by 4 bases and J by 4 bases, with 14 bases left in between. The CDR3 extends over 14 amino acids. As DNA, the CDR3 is TGTGCCAGCAGCCCGGGCGGGGGGGTCACTGAAGCTTTCTTT. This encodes CASSPGGGVTEAFF.

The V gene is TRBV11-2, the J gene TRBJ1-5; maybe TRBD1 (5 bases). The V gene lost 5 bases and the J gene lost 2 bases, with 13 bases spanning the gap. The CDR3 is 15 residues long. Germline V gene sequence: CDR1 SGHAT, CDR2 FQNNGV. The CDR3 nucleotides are TGTGCCAGCAGCCCGGGGGGGATCGGCAATCAGCCCCAGCATTTT. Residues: CASSPGGIGNQPQHF.

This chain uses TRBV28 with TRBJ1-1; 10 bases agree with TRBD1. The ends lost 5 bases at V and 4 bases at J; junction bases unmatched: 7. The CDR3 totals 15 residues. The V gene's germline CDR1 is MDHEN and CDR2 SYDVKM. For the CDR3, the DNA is TGTGCCAGCAGTCTTAGGACAGGGGGAGGCACTGAAGCTTTCTTT. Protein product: CASSLRTGGGTEAFF.

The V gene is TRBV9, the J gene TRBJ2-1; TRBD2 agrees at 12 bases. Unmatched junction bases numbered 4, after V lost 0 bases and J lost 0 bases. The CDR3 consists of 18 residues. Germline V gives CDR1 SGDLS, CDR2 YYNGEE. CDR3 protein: CASSVGLAGGSSYNEQFF. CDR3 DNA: TGTGCCAGCAGCGTAGGGCTAGCGGGGGGGAGCTCCTACAATGAGCAGTTCTTC.

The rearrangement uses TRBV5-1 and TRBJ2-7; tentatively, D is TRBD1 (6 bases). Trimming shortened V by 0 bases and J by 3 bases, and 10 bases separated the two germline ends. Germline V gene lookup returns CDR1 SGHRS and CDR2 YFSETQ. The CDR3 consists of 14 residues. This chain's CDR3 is CASSLVLGGYEQYF. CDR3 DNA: TGCGCCAGCAGCTTGGTTTTAGGGGGCTACGAGCAGTACTTC.

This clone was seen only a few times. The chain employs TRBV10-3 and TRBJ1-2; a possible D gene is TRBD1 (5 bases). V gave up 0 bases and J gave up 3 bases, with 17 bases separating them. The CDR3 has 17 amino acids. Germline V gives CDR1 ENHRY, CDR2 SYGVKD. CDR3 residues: CAISESGRAGFDYGYTF. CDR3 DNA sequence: TGTGCCATCAGTGAGTCCGGCAGGGCAGGTTTTGACTATGGCTACACCTTC.

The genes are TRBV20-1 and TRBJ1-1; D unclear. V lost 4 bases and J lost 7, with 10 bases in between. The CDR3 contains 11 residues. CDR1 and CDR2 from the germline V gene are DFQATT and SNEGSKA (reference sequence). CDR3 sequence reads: CSAIWACEAFF. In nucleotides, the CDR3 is TGCAGTGCTATTTGGGCTTGTGAAGCTTTCTTT.

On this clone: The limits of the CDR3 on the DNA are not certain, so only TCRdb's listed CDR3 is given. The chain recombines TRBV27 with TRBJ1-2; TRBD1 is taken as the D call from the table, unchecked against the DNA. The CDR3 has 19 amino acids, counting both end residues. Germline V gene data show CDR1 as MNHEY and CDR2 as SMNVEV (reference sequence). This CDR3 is CASSFVGVGQGSANYGYPF.

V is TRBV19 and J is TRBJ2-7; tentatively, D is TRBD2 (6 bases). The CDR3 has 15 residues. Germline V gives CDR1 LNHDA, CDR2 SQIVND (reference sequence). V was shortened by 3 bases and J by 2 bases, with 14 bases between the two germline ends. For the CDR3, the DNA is TGTGCCAGTAGTATCTCCGGGGACTTCACCTACGAGCAGTACTTC. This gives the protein CASSISGDFTYEQYF.

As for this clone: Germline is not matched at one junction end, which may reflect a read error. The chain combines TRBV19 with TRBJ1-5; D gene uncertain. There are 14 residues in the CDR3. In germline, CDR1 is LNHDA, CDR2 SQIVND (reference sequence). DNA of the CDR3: TGTGCCAGTAGTATGCGGGGAGAGGAACAGCCCCAGAATTTT. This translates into CASSMRGEEQPQNF.

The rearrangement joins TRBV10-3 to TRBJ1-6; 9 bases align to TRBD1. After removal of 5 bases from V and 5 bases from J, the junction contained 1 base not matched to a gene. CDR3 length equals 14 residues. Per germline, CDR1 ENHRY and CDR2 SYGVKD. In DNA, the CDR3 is TGTGCCATCAGTCGGACAGGGGATAATTCACCCCTCCACTTT. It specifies CAISRTGDNSPLHF.